The present T cell receptor (beta chain) was sequenced within a study of CD8+CD57+ T cells in acquired aplastic anemia. Overall study: The average for DNA from sorted CD4+ and CD8+ cells was about 2.9 ug. CD4+ cells from healthy donors averaged around 9.9 million reads. Study outcomes and limitations: Between patients and controls, CD8+ Simpson's diversity did not vary significantly. Patients shared 25 to 35 CD8+ CDR3 sequences with controls.

This clonotype was seen many times. Its specificity is not known. Profiling of TCR beta VDJ combinations and CDR3 sequences used genomic DNA as template. MiXCR, run by TCRdb on the reads, gives a single entry per CDR3 protein. This repertoire shows about 130,000 distinct CDR3 sequences, around two fifths found once; its top ten account for around 8.4%. Sequenced input: sorted CD4+, CD8+, or CD8+CD57+ T cells (not recorded which) from PBMCs. The sequence was collected from a human donor in good health, serving as a control.

The CDR3 is CALAGQDPYEQYF. Written as DNA, the CDR3 is TGTGCCCTCGCCGGGCAGGACCCCTACGAGCAGTACTTC. The chain is built from TRBV19 and TRBJ2-7, with unresolved D. Trimming pared 11 bases from V and 2 bases from J, leaving 16 bases between. The CDR3 extends over 13 amino acids. CDR1 LNHDA and CDR2 SQIVND come from the germline V gene (reference sequence).